These 5 T cell receptor beta chains originate from one sample sequenced in a study of CD8+ T cells in alopecia areata. The treatment here: oral pan-JAK inhibitor, 5-10 mg twice daily. As the sequencing template, cDNA was produced by extracting RNA and reverse transcribing it. The data were produced by immunoSEQ multiplex PCR, yet TCRdb's version contains in-frame clones alone and is incomplete. The data show about 180,000 clones, about 53% seen once. The material was CD8+ T cells sorted from blood, obtained at week 24, from a patient treated with tofacitinib. These receptors were obtained from a human donor with alopecia areata.

The chain joins TRBV20-1 to TRBJ1-1; unclear D gene. Looked up from germline, CDR1 is DFQATT and CDR2 is SNEGSKA (reference sequence). Trimming cost V 6 bases and J 8 bases, with 13 bases left between them. This CDR3 region has 11 residues. CDR3 sequence (DNA): TGCAGTGCACCAGACGGAGGAGAAGCTTTCTTT. The encoded protein is CSAPDGGEAFF.

The rearrangement joins TRBV23-1 to TRBJ1-6; TRBD1 is a possible D gene (6 bases). TRBV23-1 is an open reading frame, and its role is uncertain. Trimming took off 2 bases at V and 6 bases at J, with 20 bases between the two ends. This CDR3 region has 18 residues. DNA of the CDR3: TGCGCCAGCAGTCAAAATGTCATCACAGGGCGAGCTAATTCACCCCTCCACTTT. Its protein is CASSQNVITGRANSPLHF.

The chain recombines TRBV2 with TRBJ2-1; 12 bases are a match to TRBD2. The CDR3 sequence is 15 residues long. Germline-derived CDR1 and CDR2 are SNHLY and FYNNEI. Trimming took 5 bases from V and 8 from J; bases not matched to a gene: 7. Here the CDR3 DNA reads TGTGCCAGCAGTTCTAGCGGGGGGGGTGCGTATGAGCAGTTCTTC. Translation: CASSSSGGGAYEQFF.

This clone is a singleton in its sample. CDR3 loop: CASSGQSYEQYF. CDR3 bases: TGTGCCAGCAGCGGACAGTCGTACGAGCAGTACTTC. This chain connects TRBV7-2 to TRBJ2-7, with D maybe TRBD1 (6 bases). The CDR3 is 12 amino acids. Germline CDR1 is SGHTA and CDR2 is FQGNSA. The V end lost 5 bases, the J end lost 4 bases, and 9 bases lay between the germline ends.

V is TRBV14 and J is TRBJ2-3; D remains ambiguous. Trimming pared 0 bases from V and 2 bases from J, leaving 15 bases between. The CDR3 contains 17 residues. Looked up from germline, CDR1 is SGHDN and CDR2 is FVKESK. The CDR3 sequence is CASSQDGTIDYTDTQYF. The CDR3 DNA is TGTGCCAGCAGCCAAGATGGAACTATCGATTACACAGATACGCAGTATTTT.